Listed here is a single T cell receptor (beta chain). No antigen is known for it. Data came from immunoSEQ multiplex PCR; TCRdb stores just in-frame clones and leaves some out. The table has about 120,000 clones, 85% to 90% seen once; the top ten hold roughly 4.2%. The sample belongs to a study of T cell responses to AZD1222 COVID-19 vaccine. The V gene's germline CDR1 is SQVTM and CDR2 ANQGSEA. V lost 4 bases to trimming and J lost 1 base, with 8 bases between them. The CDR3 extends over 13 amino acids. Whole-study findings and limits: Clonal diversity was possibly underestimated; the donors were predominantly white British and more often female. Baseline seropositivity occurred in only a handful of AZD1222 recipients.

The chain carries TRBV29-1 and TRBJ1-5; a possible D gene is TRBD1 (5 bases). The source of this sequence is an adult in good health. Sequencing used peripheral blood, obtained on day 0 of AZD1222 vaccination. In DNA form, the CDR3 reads TGCAGCGTTGGGTCAGGGAGCAATCAGCCCCAGCATTTT. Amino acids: CSVGSGSNQPQHF.